The entry below gives a single TCR beta chain sequence along with its context. The data derive from a study of Ad26.COV2.S vaccination and SARS-CoV-2 variants. The CDR3 consists of 15 residues. Germline V CDR1 and CDR2: LNHDA, SQIVND (reference sequence). Trimming cost V 5 bases and J 1 base, with 14 bases left between them. This table comes from immunoSEQ multiplex PCR, and its TCRdb copy is limited to in-frame clones, with some not included. The sample has 300,000 to 400,000 clones, about 88% seen once. Treatment here: roughly 19 received Ad26.COV2.S at low or high dose, single or two shots; 5 received placebo; per-sample allocation not given. Sampling took place 63 days after the first vaccine or placebo injection.

Sample: peripheral blood, taken in a trial of Ad26.COV2.S vaccine versus placebo. The receptor comes from a person between 18 and 60 years old who received the Ad26.COV2.S COVID-19 vaccine or a placebo. The chain joins TRBV19 to TRBJ1-1; tentative D call: TRBD1 (6 bases). The CDR3 bases are TGTGCCAGTAGTCGGGGTACAGGGTGGAACACTGAAGCTTTCTTT. Residues: CASSRGTGWNTEAFF.